These T cell receptor beta chains were read from a single sample in a study of T cell changes during pregnancy in multiple sclerosis. This table comes from immunoSEQ multiplex PCR, and its TCRdb copy is limited to in-frame clones, with some not included. The sample has about 120,000 clones, roughly 92% seen once. The sequencing used peripheral blood, collected before pregnancy. The source of these receptors is a female donor with multiple sclerosis, enrolled in a pregnancy study. The CDR3 runs from the conserved cysteine through the conserved F or W. Each record gives: V gene, D gene, J gene, clone size, CDR3 DNA, CDR3 protein. D genes are given only for firm matches. Clone size appears in some rows only: once, few, many, or a class for an expanded clone.

>TRBV19|TRBD1|TRBJ1-6|-
TGTGCCAGTAGTTTTGGGACAGGGTTTAATTCACCCCTCCACTTT
CASSFGTGFNSPLHF
>TRBV10-2|-|TRBJ1-4|-
TGCGCCAGCAGTGAGAAAGGAGTAAATGAAAAACTGTTTTTT
CASSEKGVNEKLFF
>TRBV27|TRBD1|TRBJ1-6|-
TGTGCCGGCAGCGCAACAGGGGAATCACCCCTCCACTTT
CAGSATGESPLHF
>TRBV2|-|TRBJ2-3|once
TGTGCCAGCAGTGACGAAGGACTATCGGATACGCAGTATTTT
CASSDEGLSDTQYF
>TRBV19|TRBD1|TRBJ1-5|-
TGTGCCGGGGGACAGACGAACGACTATAGCAATCAGCCCCAGCATTTT
CAGGQTNDYSNQPQHF
>TRBV2|-|TRBJ1-5|-
TGTGCCAGCAGTGCTCGGGGGGGAAGCAATCAGCCCCAGCATTTT
CASSARGGSNQPQHF
>TRBV27|-|TRBJ2-7|-
TGTGCCAGCAGTTCCCTGGTCATACGCGCAAAATACGAGCAGTACTTC
CASSSLVIRAKYEQYF
>TRBV10-2|TRBD1|TRBJ2-1|once
TGCGCCAGCCGGGACAGGGATCTAGGGCAGTTCTTC
CASRDRDLGQFF
>TRBV5-8|TRBD1|TRBJ2-1|once
TGTGCCACCACGGCTGGGGACAGTACATACAATGAGCAGTTCTTC
CATTAGDSTYNEQFF
>TRBV7-8|-|TRBJ2-1|-
TGTGCCAGCAGAAGCACAGCAGATCCGTACAATGAGCAGTTCTTC
CASRSTADPYNEQFF
>TRBV9|-|TRBJ2-3|-
TGTGCCAGCAGCCCGGACAGTACAGATACGCAGTATTTT
CASSPDSTDTQYF
>TRBV11-2|-|TRBJ1-1|-
TGTGCCAGCAGCTTTGAAGGGCGGGGGACTGAAGCTTTCTTT
CASSFEGRGTEAFF
>TRBV5-1|-|TRBJ1-6|-
TGCGCCAGCAGCTTCGGGGATTCACCCCTCCACTTT
CASSFGDSPLHF
>TRBV9|TRBD2|TRBJ2-2|-
TGTGCCAGCACCCCGGGACTAGCTATAGAAAAGGCCGGGGAGCTGTTTTTT
CASTPGLAIEKAGELFF
>TRBV5-1|-|TRBJ1-4|-
TGCGCCAGCAGCTTGGCACAGGGCGGGGGAAAACTGTTTTTT
CASSLAQGGGKLFF
>TRBV29-1|-|TRBJ1-6|-
TGCAGCCTGGGGGCAGAGTCCTATAATTCACCCCTCCACTTT
CSLGAESYNSPLHF
>TRBV19|-|TRBJ2-7|-
TGTGCCAGTAGTTTCATGACGGATTCAGGGGAGCAGTACTTC
CASSFMTDSGEQYF